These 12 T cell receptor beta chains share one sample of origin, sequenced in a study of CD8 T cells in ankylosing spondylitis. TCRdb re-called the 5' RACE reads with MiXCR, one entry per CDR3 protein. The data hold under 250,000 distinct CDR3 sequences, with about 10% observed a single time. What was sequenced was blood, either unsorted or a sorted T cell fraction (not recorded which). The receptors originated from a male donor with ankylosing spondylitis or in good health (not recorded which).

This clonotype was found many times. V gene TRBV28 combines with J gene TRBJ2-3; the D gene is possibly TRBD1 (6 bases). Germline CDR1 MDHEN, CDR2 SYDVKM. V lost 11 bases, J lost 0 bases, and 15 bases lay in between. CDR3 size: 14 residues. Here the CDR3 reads CALGFGQSTDTQYF. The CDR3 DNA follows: TGTGCCCTTGGTTTCGGACAGAGCACAGATACGCAGTATTTT.

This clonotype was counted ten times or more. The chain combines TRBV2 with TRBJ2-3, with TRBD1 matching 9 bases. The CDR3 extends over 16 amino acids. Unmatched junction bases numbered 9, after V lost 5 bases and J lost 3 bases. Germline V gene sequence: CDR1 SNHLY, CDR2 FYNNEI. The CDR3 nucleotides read TGTGCCAGCAGTCGATACAGGGGGCGATTGACAGATACGCAGTATTTT. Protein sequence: CASSRYRGRLTDTQYF.

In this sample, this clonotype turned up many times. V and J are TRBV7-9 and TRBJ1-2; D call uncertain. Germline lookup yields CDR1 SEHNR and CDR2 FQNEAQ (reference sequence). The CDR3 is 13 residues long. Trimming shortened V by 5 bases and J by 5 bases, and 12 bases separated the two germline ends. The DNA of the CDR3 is TGTGCCAGCAGCGCGCCGGGTTGGTATGGCTACACCTTC. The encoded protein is CASSAPGWYGYTF.

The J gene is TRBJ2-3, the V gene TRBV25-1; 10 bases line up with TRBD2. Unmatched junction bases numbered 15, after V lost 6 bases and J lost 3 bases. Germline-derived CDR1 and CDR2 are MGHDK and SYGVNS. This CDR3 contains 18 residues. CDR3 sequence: CASRDASGASGGTDTQYF. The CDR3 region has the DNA TGTGCCAGCAGGGACGCCTCGGGGGCTAGCGGGGGAACAGATACGCAGTATTTT.

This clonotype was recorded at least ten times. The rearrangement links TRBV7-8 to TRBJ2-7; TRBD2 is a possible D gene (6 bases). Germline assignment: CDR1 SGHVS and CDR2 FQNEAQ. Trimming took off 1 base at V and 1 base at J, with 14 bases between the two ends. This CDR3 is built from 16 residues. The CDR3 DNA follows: TGTGCCAGCAGCTTAGAGGCGCGGAGGGTATCCTACGAGCAGTACTTC. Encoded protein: CASSLEARRVSYEQYF.

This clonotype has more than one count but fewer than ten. CDR3 loop: CASSLRGITGVTEAFF. The CDR3 region has the DNA TGTGCCAGCAGCTTGCGGGGTATAACAGGGGTCACTGAAGCTTTCTTT. This chain connects TRBV7-2 to TRBJ1-1; 7 bases match TRBD1. The CDR3 sequence is 16 residues long. Germline-derived CDR1 and CDR2 are SGHTA and FQGNSA. V was pared by 3 bases and J by 4 bases, with 11 bases of the junction left unmatched.

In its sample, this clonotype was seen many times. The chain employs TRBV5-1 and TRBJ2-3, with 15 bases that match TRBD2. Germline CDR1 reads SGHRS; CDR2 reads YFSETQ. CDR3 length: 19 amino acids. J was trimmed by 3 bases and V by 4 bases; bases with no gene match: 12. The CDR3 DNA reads TGCGCCAGCAGCCCCCAAGCGGGACTAGCGGGAGGAATGACAGATACGCAGTATTTT. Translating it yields CASSPQAGLAGGMTDTQYF.

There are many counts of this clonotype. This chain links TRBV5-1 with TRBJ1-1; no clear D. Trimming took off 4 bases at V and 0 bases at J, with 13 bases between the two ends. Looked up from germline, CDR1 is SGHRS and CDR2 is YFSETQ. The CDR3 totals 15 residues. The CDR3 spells CASSPRTGMNTEAFF. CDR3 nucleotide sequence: TGCGCCAGCAGCCCACGGACGGGAATGAACACTGAAGCTTTCTTT.

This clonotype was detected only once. The DNA for the CDR3 is TGTGCCAGCAGCTCGGGTAGTCTGACTGAAGCTTTCTTT. This codes for CASSSGSLTEAFF. V and J are TRBV13 and TRBJ1-1; D remains unclear. The ends were cut back, 4 bases at V and 5 bases at J, with 11 bases in the middle. The CDR3 totals 13 residues. Germline loops: CDR1 PRHDT, CDR2 FYEKMQ (reference sequence).

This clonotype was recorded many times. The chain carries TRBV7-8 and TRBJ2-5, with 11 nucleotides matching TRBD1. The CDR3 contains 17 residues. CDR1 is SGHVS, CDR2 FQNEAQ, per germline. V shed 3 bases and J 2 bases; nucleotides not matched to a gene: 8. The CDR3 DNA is TGTGCCAGCAGCTTGGGCGGACAGGGGGCTAGGCAAGAGACCCAGTACTTC. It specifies CASSLGGQGARQETQYF.

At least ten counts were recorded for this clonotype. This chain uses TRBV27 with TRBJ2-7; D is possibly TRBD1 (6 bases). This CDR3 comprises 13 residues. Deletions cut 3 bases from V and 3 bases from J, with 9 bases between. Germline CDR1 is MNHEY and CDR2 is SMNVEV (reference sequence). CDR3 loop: CASSFSRGYEQYF. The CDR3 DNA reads TGTGCCAGCAGTTTTTCCAGGGGCTACGAGCAGTACTTC.

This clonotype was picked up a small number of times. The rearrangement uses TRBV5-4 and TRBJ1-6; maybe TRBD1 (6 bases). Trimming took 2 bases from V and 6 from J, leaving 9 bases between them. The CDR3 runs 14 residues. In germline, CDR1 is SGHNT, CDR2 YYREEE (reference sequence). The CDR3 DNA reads TGTGCCAGCAGCTTACCAGGGGCTAATTCACCCCTCCACTTT. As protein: CASSLPGANSPLHF.